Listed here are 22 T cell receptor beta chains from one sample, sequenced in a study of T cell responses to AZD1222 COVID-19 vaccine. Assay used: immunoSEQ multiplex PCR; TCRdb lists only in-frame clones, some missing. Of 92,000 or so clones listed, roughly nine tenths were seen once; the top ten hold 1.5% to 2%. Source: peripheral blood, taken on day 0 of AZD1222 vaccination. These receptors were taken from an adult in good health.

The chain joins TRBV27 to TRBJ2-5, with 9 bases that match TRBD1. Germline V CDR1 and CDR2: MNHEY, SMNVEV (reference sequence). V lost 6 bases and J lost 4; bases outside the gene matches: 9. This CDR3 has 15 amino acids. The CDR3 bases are TGTGCCAGCAGCCCGACAGGGGGTGAGGGAGAGACCCAGTACTTC. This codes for CASSPTGGEGETQYF.

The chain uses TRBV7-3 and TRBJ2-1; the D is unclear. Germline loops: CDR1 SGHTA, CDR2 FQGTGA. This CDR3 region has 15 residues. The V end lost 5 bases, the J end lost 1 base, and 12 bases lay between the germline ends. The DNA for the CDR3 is TGTGCCAGCAGCGATCATGAGAAATCCTACAATGAGCAGTTCTTC. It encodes CASSDHEKSYNEQFF.

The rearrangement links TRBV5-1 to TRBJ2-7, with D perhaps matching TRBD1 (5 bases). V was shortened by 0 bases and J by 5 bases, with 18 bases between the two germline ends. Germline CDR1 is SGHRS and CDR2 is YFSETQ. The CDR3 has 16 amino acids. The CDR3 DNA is TGCGCCAGCAGCTTGGACGGTAGGGGTCTTATGAACGAGCAGTACTTC. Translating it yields CASSLDGRGLMNEQYF.

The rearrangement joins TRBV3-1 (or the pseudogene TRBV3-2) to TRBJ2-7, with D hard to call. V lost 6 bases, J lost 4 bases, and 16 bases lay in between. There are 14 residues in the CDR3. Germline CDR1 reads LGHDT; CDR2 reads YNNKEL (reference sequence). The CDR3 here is CASSRYRYDYEQYF. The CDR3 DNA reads TGTGCCAGCAGTCGTTACAGATACGATTACGAGCAGTACTTC.

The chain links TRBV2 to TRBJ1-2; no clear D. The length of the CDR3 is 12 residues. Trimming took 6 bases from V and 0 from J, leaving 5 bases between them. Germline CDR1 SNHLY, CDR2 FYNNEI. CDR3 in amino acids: CASRGANYGYTF. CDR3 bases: TGTGCCAGCAGGGGCGCTAACTATGGCTACACCTTC.

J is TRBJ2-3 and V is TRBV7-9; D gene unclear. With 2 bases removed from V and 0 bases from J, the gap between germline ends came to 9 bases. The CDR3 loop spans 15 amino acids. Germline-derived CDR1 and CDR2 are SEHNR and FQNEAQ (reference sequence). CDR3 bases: TGTGCCAGCAGCTTAAGTGGGCACAGCACAGATACGCAGTATTTT. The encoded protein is CASSLSGHSTDTQYF. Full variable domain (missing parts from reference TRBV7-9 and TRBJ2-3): DTGVSQNPRHKITKRGQNVTFRCDPISEHNRLYWYRQTLGQGPEFLTYFQNEAQLEKSRLLSDRFSAERPKGSFSTLEIQRTEQGDSAMYLCASSLSGHSTDTQYFGPGTRLTVL.

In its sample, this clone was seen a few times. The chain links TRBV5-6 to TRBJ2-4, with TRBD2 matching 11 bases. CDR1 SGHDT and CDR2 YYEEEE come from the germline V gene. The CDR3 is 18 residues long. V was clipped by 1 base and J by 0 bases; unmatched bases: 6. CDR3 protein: CASSLSSGGPLAKNIQYF. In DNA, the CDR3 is TGTGCCAGCAGCTTGTCTAGCGGGGGGCCCCTAGCCAAAAACATTCAGTACTTC.

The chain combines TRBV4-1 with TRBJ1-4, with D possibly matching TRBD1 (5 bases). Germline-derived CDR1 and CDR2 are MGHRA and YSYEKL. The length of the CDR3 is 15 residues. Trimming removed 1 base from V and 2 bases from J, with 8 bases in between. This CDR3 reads CASSQGGTTNEKLFF. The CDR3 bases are TGCGCCAGCAGCCAAGGAGGGACGACTAATGAAAAACTGTTTTTT.

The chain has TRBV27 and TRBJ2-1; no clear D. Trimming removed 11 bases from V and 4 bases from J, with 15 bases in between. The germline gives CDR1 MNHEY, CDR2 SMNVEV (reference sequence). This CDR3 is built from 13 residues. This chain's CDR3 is CARAARAYNEQFF. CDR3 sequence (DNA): TGTGCCCGGGCAGCACGAGCGTACAATGAGCAGTTCTTC.

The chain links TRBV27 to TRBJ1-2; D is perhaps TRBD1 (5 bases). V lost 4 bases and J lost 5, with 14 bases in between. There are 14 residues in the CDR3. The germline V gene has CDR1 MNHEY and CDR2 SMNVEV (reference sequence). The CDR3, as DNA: TGTGCCAGCAGTTATGGCGGACAACCTTATGGCTACACCTTC. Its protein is CASSYGGQPYGYTF.

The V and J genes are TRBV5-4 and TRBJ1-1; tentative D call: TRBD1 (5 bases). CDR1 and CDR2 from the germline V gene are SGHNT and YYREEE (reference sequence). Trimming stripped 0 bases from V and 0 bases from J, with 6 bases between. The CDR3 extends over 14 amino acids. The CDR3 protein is CASSLGGLNTEAFF. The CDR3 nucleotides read TGTGCCAGCAGCTTGGGGGGACTGAACACTGAAGCTTTCTTT.

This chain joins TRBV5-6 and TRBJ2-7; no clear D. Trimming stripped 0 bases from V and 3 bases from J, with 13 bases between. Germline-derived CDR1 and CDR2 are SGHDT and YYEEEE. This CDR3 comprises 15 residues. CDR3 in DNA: TGTGCCAGCAGCTTGGGGGCGCAGGAAGACTACGAGCAGTACTTC. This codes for CASSLGAQEDYEQYF.

This CDR3 reads CASSLGGGQPQHF. As DNA, the CDR3 is TGTGCCAGCAGCTTGGGGGGGGGTCAGCCCCAGCATTTT. The rearrangement links TRBV5-6 to TRBJ1-5; TRBD1 might be the D (5 bases). The germline V gene encodes CDR1 SGHDT and CDR2 YYEEEE. The CDR3 consists of 13 residues. The V end was cut by 0 bases, the J end by 6 bases, with 7 bases between.

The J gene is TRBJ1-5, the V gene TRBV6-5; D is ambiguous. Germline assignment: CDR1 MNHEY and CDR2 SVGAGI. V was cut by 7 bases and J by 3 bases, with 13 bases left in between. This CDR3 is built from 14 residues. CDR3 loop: CASIWAANNQPQHF. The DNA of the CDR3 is TGTGCCAGCATCTGGGCCGCAAACAATCAGCCCCAGCATTTT.

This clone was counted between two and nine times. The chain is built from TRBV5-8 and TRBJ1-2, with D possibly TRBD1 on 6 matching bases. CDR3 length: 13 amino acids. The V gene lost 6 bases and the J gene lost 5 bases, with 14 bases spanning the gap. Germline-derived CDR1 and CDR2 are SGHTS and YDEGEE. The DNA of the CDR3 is TGTGCCAGCACCCTCGACAGGATATATGGCTACACCTTC. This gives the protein CASTLDRIYGYTF.

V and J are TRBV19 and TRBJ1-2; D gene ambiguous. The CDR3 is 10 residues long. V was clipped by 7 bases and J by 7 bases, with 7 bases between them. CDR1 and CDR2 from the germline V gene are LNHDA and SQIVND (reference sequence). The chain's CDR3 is CASTGSGYTF. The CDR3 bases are TGTGCCAGTACCGGGTCTGGCTACACCTTC.

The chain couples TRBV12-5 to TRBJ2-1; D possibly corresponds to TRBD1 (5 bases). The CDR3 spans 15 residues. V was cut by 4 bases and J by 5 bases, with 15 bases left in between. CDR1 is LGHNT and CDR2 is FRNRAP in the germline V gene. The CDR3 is CASGSDGWGDNEQFF. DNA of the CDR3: TGTGCTAGTGGTTCAGATGGTTGGGGCGACAATGAGCAGTTCTTC.

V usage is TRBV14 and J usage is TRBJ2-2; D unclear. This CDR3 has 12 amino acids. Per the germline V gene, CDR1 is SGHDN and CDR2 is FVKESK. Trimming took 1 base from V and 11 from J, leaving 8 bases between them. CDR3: CASSQGGHELFF. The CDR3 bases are TGTGCCAGCAGCCAAGGAGGCCATGAGCTGTTTTTT.

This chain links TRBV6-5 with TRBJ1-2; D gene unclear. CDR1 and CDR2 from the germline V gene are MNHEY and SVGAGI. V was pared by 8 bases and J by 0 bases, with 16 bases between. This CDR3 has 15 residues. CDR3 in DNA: TGTGCCAGCCCGACCCCAGGCGTCCCTAACTATGGCTACACCTTC. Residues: CASPTPGVPNYGYTF.

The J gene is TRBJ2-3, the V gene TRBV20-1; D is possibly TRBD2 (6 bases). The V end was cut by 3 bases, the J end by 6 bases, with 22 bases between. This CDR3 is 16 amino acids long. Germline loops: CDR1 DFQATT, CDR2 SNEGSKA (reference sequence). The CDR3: CSASYGRGLGVDTQYF. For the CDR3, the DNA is TGCAGTGCTAGTTATGGTCGGGGGTTGGGGGTGGATACGCAGTATTTT.

The CDR3 sequence: CASSLPSSGGSTEAFF. The CDR3 DNA reads as TGCGCCAGCAGCTTACCCAGTTCAGGGGGCAGCACTGAAGCTTTCTTT. J is TRBJ1-1 and V is TRBV5-1; 8 positions match TRBD1. Germline trimming cut 2 bases from V and 4 bases from J; bases unmatched to any gene: 10. The CDR3 is made up of 16 amino acids. Germline V CDR1 and CDR2: SGHRS, YFSETQ.

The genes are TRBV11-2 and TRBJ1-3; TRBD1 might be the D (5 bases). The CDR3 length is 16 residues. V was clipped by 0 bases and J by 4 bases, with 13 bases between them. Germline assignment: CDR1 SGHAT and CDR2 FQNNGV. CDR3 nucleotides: TGTGCCAGCAGCTTAGAAATTTCAGGGTTCGGAAACACCATATATTTT. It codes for CASSLEISGFGNTIYF.